This T cell receptor (beta chain) was obtained from a study of control samples from healthy donors and cancer patients. Between the trimmed V and J ends, which lost 2 bases and 0 bases, there was a span of 15 bases. The CDR3 contains 17 residues. CDR1 SGHAT and CDR2 FQNNGV come from the germline V gene. Some clones are missing from TCRdb's copy, which holds only in-frame ones; the method was immunoSEQ multiplex PCR. The table records roughly 100,000 clones, roughly 92% of them present only once. The rearrangement uses TRBV11-2 and TRBJ2-3; either TRBD1 or TRBD2 may supply D (6 bases each). This TCR derives from a human donor in good health. The donor label of this sample is uncertain. Sequenced sample: blood. CDR3 loop: CASSLRGVRTSTDTQYF. The CDR3 DNA reads as TGTGCCAGCAGCTTAAGGGGGGTTCGTACGAGCACAGATACGCAGTATTTT.